Detailed here is one T cell receptor beta chain. There is no known antigen for this receptor. Base qualities are missing; no much larger clone stands one base away. The CDR3 contains 11 residues, cysteine and phenylalanine counted. Only the CDR3 region is kept as DNA, spanning 33 bases read in frame from base 1. CDR1 and CDR2 (MNHEY, SVGEGT) derive from the germline V gene. V loses 9 bases, J loses 5 bases, and the germline ends lie 10 bases apart. The meaning of the sample's treatment or condition label: approximately nine-day PBMC culture with coronavirus spike peptide pools or control peptides (ViraFEST assay). To expand antigen-specific T cells with peptide pools and then pick out the expanded clonotypes through TCR sequencing, the study relied on the ViraFEST assay. The positive SARS-CoV-2 PCR tests of the convalescent patients were dated from March to December 2020, before the Alpha, Beta and Delta variants emerged in the United States. Each well held 2 million to 2.5 million PBMCs cultured with approximately 10 ug/ml peptide pools in IMDM containing about 5% human AB serum and approximately 10 IU/ml IL-2. Half of the culture medium was replaced with fresh IL-2-containing medium on days 3 and 7. After roughly nine days of culture, CD4+ T cells were isolated by negative selection using the EasySep CD4+ T cell isolation kit. PBMCs were separated from whole blood using Ficoll-Paque Plus gradient centrifugation and then either used fresh or cryopreserved at -140C. Each culture condition was generally run in triplicate wells.

The protocol used for the library was PCR. TCR sequencing of DNA from cultured CD4+ T cells used the Oncomine TCR Beta short-read assay at the Johns Hopkins FTIC core. The QIAamp micro DNA kit was used to extract genomic DNA from the cultured CD4+ T cells. Oncomine TCR Beta libraries from cultured CD4+ T cells were pooled with unique dual indexes and sequenced on an Illumina iSeq 100. In the authors' own workflow: Non-productive sequences were removed, and CDR3s that did not start with C, did not end with F or W, or were shorter than 7 amino acids were discarded. Antigen-specific clonotypes were identified using the MANAFEST web application through comparison of peptide-stimulated wells with reference and other culture wells. Positive clones required FDR below 0.05, an odds ratio above 5, and productive frequency above 0.1% in at least two of three replicate wells. A clonotype counted as cross-reactive if it showed significant expansion both in the SARS-CoV-2 spike wells and in at least one common cold coronavirus spike condition. CDR3 homology was assessed with Levenshtein distances (stringdist) and unrooted phylogenetic trees (ape) in R version 3.6.1. TCRdb passed the public sequencing reads through fastp at Q25 and MiXCR, retaining productive beta sequences. Each CDR3 protein gets just one entry, which takes the most common genes and DNA from the rows behind it. It is TCRdb's table, rather than the study itself, that gives the V and J calls and clone size. This sample comprises 15,000 to 20,000 distinct CDR3 sequences, roughly two thirds of them detected only once. The ten most abundant clones make up more than 10% of the sample.

These data are taken from a study of vaccination and CD4 T cells after COVID-19 (dated by TCRdb to between 2021 and 2022). For the wider study: Every convalescent patient had a positive nasal swab PCR test for SARS-CoV-2, with mild disease in nine patients and severe disease in one. Six males and four females were included in the convalescent cohort, with two Hispanic individuals, seven Caucasians, two Asians and one multiracial person represented. Two doses of either the Pfizer-BioNTech BNT162b2 vaccine (n=8) or the Moderna mRNA-1273 vaccine (n=2) were administered to participants. Post-COVID blood samples from convalescent patients were collected a median of around 110 days after diagnosis, with a range of about 30 to 170 days. Post-vaccine blood samples were obtained a median of about 70 days after the second vaccine dose, with a range of 14 to 241 days. The cultures were stimulated with overlapping spike peptide pools from SARS-CoV-2 and from the common cold coronaviruses HCoV-NL63, HCoV-OC43 and HCoV-229E. Control cultures received a CEFX viral epitope pool as the positive control, an HIV-1 Nef peptide pool as the negative control, or no peptide. The spike-specific CD4+ TCR repertoire was compared before and after mRNA vaccination in approximately ten COVID-19 convalescent patients and a handful of infection-naive healthy vaccine recipients. The research as a whole found: Although the median number of SARS-CoV-2-reactive clonotypes went up from roughly 20 after infection to roughly 40 after vaccination, the increase was not significant. Among the post-vaccine SARS-CoV-2-reactive clones in convalescent patients, a median about 87% showed up only after vaccination, which suggests vaccine-specific priming. Only a relatively small number of convalescent patients were included in the study, and early timepoints following natural infection were not analyzed. Of the vaccine-specific clones in convalescent patients, 304 of 307, or nearly all, reacted only to SARS-CoV-2 spike and did not cross-react with common cold coronaviruses.

The receptor was derived from a human donor who had recovered from COVID-19. The rearrangement combines TRBV6-2 or TRBV6-3 with TRBJ1-1, with the D gene not confidently named. The specimen was CD4+ T cells from blood, cultured in vitro. The CDR3 protein is CASKTTTEAFF. The sequenced DNA is TGTGCCAGTAAGACAACAACTGAAGCTTTCTTT.